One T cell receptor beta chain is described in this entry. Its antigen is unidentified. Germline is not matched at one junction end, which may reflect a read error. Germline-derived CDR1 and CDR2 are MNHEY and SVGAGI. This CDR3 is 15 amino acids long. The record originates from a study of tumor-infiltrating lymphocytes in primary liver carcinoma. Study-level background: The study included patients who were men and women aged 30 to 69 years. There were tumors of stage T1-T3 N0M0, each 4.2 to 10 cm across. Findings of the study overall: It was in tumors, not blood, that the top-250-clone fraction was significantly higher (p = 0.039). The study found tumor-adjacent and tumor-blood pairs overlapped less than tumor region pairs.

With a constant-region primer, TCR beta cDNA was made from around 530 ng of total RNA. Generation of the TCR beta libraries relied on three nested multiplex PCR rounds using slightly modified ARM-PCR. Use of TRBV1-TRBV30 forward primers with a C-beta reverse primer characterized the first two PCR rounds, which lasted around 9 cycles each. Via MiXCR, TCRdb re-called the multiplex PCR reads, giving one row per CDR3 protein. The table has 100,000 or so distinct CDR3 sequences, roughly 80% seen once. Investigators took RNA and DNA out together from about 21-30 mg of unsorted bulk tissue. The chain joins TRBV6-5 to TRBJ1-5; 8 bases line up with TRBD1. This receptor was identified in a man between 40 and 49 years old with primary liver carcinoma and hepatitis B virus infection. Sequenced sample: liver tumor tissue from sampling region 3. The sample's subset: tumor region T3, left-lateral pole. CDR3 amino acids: CASSSGQEGEQPEHF. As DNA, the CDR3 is TGTGCCAGCAGTTCGGGACAGGAAGGGGAACAGCCCGAGCATTTT.